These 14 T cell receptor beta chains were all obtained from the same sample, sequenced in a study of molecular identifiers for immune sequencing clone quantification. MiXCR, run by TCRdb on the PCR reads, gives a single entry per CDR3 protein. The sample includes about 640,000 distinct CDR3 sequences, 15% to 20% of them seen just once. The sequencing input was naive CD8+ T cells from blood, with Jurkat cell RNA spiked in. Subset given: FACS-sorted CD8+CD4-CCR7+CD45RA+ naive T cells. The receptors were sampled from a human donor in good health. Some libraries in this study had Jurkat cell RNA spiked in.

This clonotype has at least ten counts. CDR3 nucleotides: TGTGCCAGCGCAGACAGGGACAATCAGCCCCAGCATTTT. Its translation: CASADRDNQPQHF. The chain carries TRBV2 and TRBJ1-5; 7 bases match TRBD1. CDR1 and CDR2 from the germline V gene are SNHLY and FYNNEI. The CDR3 contains 13 residues. V gave up 8 bases and J gave up 3 bases; unmatched junction bases: 4.

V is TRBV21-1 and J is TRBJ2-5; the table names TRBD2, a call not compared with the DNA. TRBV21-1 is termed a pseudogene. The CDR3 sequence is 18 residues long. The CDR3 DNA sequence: TGTGCCAGCAGCAAAGTTGAGCGGGAGCACAATCTCCAAGAGGCCCAGTACTTC. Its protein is CASSKVEREHNLQEAQYF.

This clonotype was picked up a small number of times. The CDR3 coding sequence is TGTGCCAGCAGTCATCGCGGGAGCACTTACGAGCAGTACTTC. Its protein is CASSHRGSTYEQYF. This chain links TRBV6-2 or TRBV6-3 with TRBJ2-7; 7 nucleotides align to TRBD2. With 5 bases clipped from V and 4 bases from J, the junction kept 8 bases outside the gene matches. Germline V gene sequence: CDR1 MNHEY, CDR2 SVGEGT. This CDR3 has 14 amino acids.

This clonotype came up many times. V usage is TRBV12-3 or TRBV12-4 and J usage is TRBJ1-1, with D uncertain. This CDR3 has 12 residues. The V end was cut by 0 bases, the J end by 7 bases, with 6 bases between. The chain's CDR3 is CASSLAGFEAFF. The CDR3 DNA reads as TGTGCCAGCAGTTTAGCCGGGTTTGAAGCTTTCTTT.

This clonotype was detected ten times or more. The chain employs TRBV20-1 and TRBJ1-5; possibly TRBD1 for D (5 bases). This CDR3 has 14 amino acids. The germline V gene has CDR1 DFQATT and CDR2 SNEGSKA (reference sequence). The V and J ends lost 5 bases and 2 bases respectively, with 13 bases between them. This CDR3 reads CSAVHAGGNQPQHF. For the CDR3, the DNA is TGCAGTGCTGTACACGCGGGGGGCAATCAGCCCCAGCATTTT.

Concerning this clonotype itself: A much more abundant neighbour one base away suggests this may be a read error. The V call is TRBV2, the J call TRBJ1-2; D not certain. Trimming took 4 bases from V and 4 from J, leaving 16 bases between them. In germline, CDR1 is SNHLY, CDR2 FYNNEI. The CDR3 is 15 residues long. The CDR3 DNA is TGTGCCAGCAGTGTTGAGGACGGAACCTTCTATGGCTACACCTTC. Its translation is CASSVEDGTFYGYTF.

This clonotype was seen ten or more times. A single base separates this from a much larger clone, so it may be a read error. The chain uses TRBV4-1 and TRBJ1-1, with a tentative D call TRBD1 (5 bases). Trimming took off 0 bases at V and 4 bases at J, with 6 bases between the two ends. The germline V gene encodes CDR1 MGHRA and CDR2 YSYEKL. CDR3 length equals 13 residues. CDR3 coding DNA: TGCGCCAGCAGCCAAGACCAGGGCACTGAAGCTTTCTTT. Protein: CASSQDQGTEAFF.

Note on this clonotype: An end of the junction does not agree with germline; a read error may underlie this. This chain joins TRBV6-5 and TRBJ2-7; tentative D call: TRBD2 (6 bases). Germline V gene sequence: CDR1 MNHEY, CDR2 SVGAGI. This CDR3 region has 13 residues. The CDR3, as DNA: TGTGCCGGCAGTTACTCGGAGGGCTACGAGCAGTACTTC. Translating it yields CAGSYSEGYEQYF.

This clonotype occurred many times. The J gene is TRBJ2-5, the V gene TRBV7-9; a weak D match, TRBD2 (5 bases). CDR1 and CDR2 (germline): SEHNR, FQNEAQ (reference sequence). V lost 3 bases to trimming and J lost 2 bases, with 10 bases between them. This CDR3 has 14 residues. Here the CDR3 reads CASSLDLGQETQYF. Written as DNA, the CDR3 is TGTGCCAGCAGCTTGGACTTAGGACAAGAGACCCAGTACTTC.

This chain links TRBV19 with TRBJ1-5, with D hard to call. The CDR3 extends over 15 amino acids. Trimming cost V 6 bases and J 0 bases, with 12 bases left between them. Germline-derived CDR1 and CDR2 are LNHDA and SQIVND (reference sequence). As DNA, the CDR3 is TGTGCCAGTAGCCCAGGTTTCGGTAGCAATCAGCCCCAGCATTTT. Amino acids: CASSPGFGSNQPQHF.

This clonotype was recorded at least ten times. The DNA of the CDR3 is TGTGCCAGCAGCTTAGCGCCCGGGACAGGGGAAGAGACCCAGTACTTC. Encoded protein: CASSLAPGTGEETQYF. The rearrangement joins TRBV7-9 to TRBJ2-5; 10 bases agree with TRBD1. This CDR3 spans 16 amino acids. CDR1 and CDR2 from the germline V gene are SEHNR and FQNEAQ (reference sequence). Unmatched junction bases numbered 4, after V lost 0 bases and J lost 3 bases.

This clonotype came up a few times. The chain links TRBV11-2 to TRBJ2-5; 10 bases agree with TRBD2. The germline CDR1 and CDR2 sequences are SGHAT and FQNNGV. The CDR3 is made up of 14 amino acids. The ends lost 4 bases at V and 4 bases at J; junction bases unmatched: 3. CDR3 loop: CASSSPSGRETQYF. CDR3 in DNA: TGTGCCAGCAGCTCTCCTAGCGGGAGAGAGACCCAGTACTTC.

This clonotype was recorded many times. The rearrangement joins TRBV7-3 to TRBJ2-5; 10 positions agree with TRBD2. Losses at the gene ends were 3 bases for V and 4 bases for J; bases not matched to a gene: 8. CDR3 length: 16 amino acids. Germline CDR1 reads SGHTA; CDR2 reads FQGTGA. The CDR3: CASSLSGTSALETQYF. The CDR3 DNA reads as TGTGCCAGCAGCTTGTCCGGGACTAGCGCTTTAGAGACCCAGTACTTC.

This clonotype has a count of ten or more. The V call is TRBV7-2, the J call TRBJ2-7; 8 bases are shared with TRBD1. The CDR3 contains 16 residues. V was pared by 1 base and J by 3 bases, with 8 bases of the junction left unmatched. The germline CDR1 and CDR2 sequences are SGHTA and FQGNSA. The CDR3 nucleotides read TGTGCCAGCAGCTTAGATATCCAGGGGGCCGGCTACGAGCAGTACTTC. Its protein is CASSLDIQGAGYEQYF.